This entry describes one T cell receptor (beta chain). Antigen unknown. This sample was taken from a study of cytomegalovirus exposure and HLA in healthy donors. The study's findings and limits: One cluster of highly shared sequence variants probably arose as a sequencing artifact. For presence/absence analyses, sequencing depth was assumed to be roughly uniform across donors. Data from an earlier analysis indicated that most TCR beta V segments were productive either about 90% or about 30% of the time. Later on, an analysis found that several of the most significant clusters appeared to be linked to common viral pathogens, which included parvovirus B19.

Primers: 60 Vbeta forward and 13 Jbeta reverse. The assay was immunoSEQ multiplex PCR, and TCRdb's table has in-frame clones only and misses some. The sample yields around 94,000 clones, roughly 60% seen once. Germline CDR1 and CDR2: LNHDA and SQIVND (reference sequence). V was shortened by 9 bases and J by 4 bases, with 21 bases between the two germline ends. The CDR3 contains 15 residues. The chain links TRBV19 to TRBJ2-5, with a weak D call TRBD1 (5 bases). Sequencing used PBMCs. This receptor was identified in a human donor in good health. CDR3 protein: CASQRTTLLPETQYF. The CDR3 bases are TGTGCCAGCCAACGGACAACTCTTCTTCCAGAGACCCAGTACTTC.